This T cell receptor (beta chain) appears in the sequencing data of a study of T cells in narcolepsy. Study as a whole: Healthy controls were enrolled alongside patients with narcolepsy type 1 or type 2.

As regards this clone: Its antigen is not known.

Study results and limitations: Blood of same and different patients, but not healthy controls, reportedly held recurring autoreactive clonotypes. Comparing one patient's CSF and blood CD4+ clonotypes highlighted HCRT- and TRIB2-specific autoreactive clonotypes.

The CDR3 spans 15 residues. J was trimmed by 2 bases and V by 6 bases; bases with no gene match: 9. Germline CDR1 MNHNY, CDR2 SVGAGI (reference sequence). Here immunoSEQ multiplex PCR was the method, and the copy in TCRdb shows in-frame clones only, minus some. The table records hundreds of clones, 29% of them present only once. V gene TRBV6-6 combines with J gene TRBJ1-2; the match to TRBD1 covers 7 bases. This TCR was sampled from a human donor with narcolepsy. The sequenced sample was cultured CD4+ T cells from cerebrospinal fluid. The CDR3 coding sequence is TGTGCCAGCAGGTCCCCGGGACAGCTGAACTATGGCTACACCTTC. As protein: CASRSPGQLNYGYTF.